Sequencing of this TCR beta chain was carried out in a study of cytotoxic CD8 clonotypes in ibrutinib-treated CLL. Study details: Patients: roughly twelve relapsed/refractory, under 16 treatment-naive, some 18 IGHV unmutated. Sequenced samples delivered averages of roughly 260,000 productive templates and roughly 94,000 productive rearrangements.

This CDR3 has 16 amino acids. The V gene's germline CDR1 is MGHDK and CDR2 SYGVNS. The V and J ends lost 1 base and 0 bases respectively, with 13 bases between them. The table came from immunoSEQ multiplex PCR; TCRdb's copy has only in-frame clones and leaves some out. The sample has 25,000 to 30,000 clones; around three fifths are singletons. This clone was observed a few times. Its antigen remains unknown. The study's findings and limits: Baseline clonality, higher than in age-matched healthy donors, tracked circulating CD8+ T-cell counts.

Sequencing used PBMCs, obtained before ibrutinib treatment. The sequence came from a human donor with chronic lymphocytic leukemia. The chain combines TRBV25-1 with TRBJ2-7; D possibly corresponds to TRBD2 (6 bases). CDR3 residues: CASSESEDYLSYEQYF. CDR3 nucleotide sequence: TGTGCCAGCAGTGAATCGGAGGACTACCTCTCCTACGAGCAGTACTTC.